This TCR beta chain stems from a study of CD4 T cells in relation to SARS-CoV-2 and coronaviruses. Study as a whole: Crossreactive spike epitopes shared across donors were mapped to their HLA restriction.

Germline values: CDR1 MNHNS, CDR2 SASEGT. This CDR3 has 12 amino acids. V was clipped by 3 bases and J by 7 bases, with 9 bases between them. CD4+ T cells from unexposed donors were obtained before the COVID-19 pandemic (2011-2018). Naive and memory CD4+ T cells came from enriched cryopreserved PBMCs. Study-wide points: Pre-pandemic and post-infection samples never came from the same donor.

Deep TCR-beta sequencing used DNA from uncultured naive and memory CD4+ T cells. Some clones are missing from TCRdb's copy, which holds only in-frame ones; the method was immunoSEQ multiplex PCR. The sample lists 65,000 or so clones; 87% were seen once. Comment on this clone: Its antigen is not identified.

The rearrangement links TRBV6-1 to TRBJ2-5; no definite D call. The specimen was memory CD4+ T cells from PBMCs. The sequence derives from a human donor in good health. The CDR3 loop is CASSEVVGTQYF. The CDR3 DNA is TGTGCCAGCAGTGAGGTAGTGGGGACCCAGTACTTC.